The present TCR beta chain was sequenced within a study of T cells expressing NK-cell markers. Study-wide context: Sorted CD3+CD56-NKG2C+, CD3+CD56+NKG2C+ and CD3+CD56+NKG2C- T cells supplied the TCR beta repertoires. Regarding the study as a whole: Dominance of the CD3+CD56-NKG2C+ fraction by these clonotypes also held in a handful of donors.

From germline, CDR1 is SGHTA and CDR2 FQGNSA. The CDR3 extends over 16 amino acids. UMI-tagged 5'RACE template switching yielded the TCR beta cDNA. TCRdb re-called the 5' RACE reads and catalogs CDR3 proteins one per entry, DNA excluded. Its table records hundreds of thousands of distinct CDR3 sequences. To note about this clonotype: What it recognizes is unknown.

V and J are TRBV7-2 and TRBJ2-3. Sequencing was performed on blood T cells: a sorted CD56 or NKG2C T cell subset, CD4+ or CD8+ T cells, or bulk PBMC T cells (not recorded which). The sequence came from a woman aged 18-70 years in good health. CDR3 amino acids: CASSLVSGRSTDTQYF.